What follows describes a single TCR beta chain. Its antigen remains unknown. These data belong to a study of cytomegalovirus exposure and HLA in healthy donors. Per the germline V gene, CDR1 is MNHNS and CDR2 is SASEGT. The CDR3 is made up of 16 amino acids. Losses at the gene ends were 4 bases for V and 8 bases for J; bases not matched to a gene: 10. PCR used 60 Vbeta primers and 13 Jbeta primers. Clones were sequenced by immunoSEQ multiplex PCR, and TCRdb holds only the in-frame ones, with some missing. The table has some 170,000 clones, more than 65% seen once. Findings and caveats of the study: Excluded: some indistinguishable V segments such as TRBV6-2 and TRBV6-3. A previous analysis found most TCR beta V segments productive roughly 87% or roughly 30% of the time. Cytomegalovirus-associated status was assigned to approximately 160 TCR beta chains.

The receptor was derived from a woman in her 30s in good health and CMV-seronegative. Sequencing was performed on PBMCs. J is TRBJ2-1 and V is TRBV6-1; TRBD2 matches 11 bases. The DNA of the CDR3 is TGTGCCAGCAGTGCCCAACTAGCGGGAGAATTTGATGAGCAGTTCTTC. It specifies CASSAQLAGEFDEQFF.